These T cell receptor beta chains were read from a single sample in a study of cytomegalovirus exposure and HLA in healthy donors. Profiled with immunoSEQ multiplex PCR; TCRdb holds only in-frame clones, not every one. This table holds around 200,000 clones, around 83% found once. What was sequenced was PBMCs. These receptor sequences come from a woman in her 40s in good health and CMV-seronegative. CDR3s include the opening cysteine and the closing phenylalanine or tryptophan. D genes are given only for firm matches. Clone size, where shown, is once, few, many, or a class for clones that have expanded.

d_call	clone_size	v_call	j_call	cdr3_aa	cdr3_nt
TRBD1	NA	TRBV28	TRBJ2-7	CASSLDRVSYEQYF	TGTGCCAGCAGTTTGGACAGGGTCTCCTACGAGCAGTACTTC
NA	NA	TRBV29-1	TRBJ1-2	CSVVQGNYGYTF	TGCAGCGTTGTACAGGGCAACTATGGCTACACCTTC
TRBD1	NA	TRBV28	TRBJ2-2	CASSLRGPKLWMAGELFF	TGTGCCAGCAGTTTAAGGGGGCCCAAGCTGTGGATGGCCGGGGAGCTGTTTTTT
NA	once	TRBV7-2	TRBJ2-1	CASSSTHRSYNEQFF	TGTGCCAGCAGCTCGACCCACAGATCCTACAATGAGCAGTTCTTC
NA	NA	TRBV28	TRBJ2-7	CASSYRAGQPFYEQYF	TGTGCCAGCAGTTATCGGGCGGGACAGCCCTTCTACGAGCAGTACTTC
TRBD2	NA	TRBV27	TRBJ2-2	CASSTHRTSGRIVFRTGELFF	TGTGCCAGCAGTACACATCGGACTAGCGGGAGAATAGTTTTTAGGACCGGGGAGCTGTTTTTT
NA	once	TRBV5-5	TRBJ2-5	CASRFQGETQYF	TGTGCCAGCAGATTTCAGGGGGAGACCCAGTACTTC
NA	few	TRBV28	TRBJ2-7	CASSPSSYEQYF	TGTGCCAGCAGTCCGAGCTCCTACGAGCAGTACTTC
TRBD1	NA	TRBV30	TRBJ2-7	CAVTGTGVRQYF	TGTGCCGTCACCGGGACAGGTGTTCGTCAGTACTTC
TRBD1	NA	TRBV10-3	TRBJ2-7	CAISGRGQGANEQYF	TGTGCCATCAGTGGAAGGGGGCAGGGGGCCAACGAGCAGTACTTC
NA	NA	TRBV7-9	TRBJ2-7	CASSHRSNRNRSYEQYF	TGTGCCAGCAGCCATAGGTCAAACAGGAACCGATCCTACGAGCAGTACTTC